This record concerns one T cell receptor (beta chain) sequence. The study sampled blood at baseline, cycle 4 day 1, and cycle 7 day 1. This record comes from a study of OX40 agonist ivuxolimab in advanced cancers. About the study: Patients were dosed intravenously with ivuxolimab at 0.01 to 10 mg/kg every 2 weeks. Every patient in dose escalation had hepatocellular carcinoma, melanoma, renal cell or head and neck cancer.

Using immunoSEQ multiplex PCR, the repertoire was profiled, and TCRdb retains in-frame clones only, with some absent. The sample includes 60,000 to 70,000 clones, approximately 90% of them seen just once. The CDR3 totals 14 residues. CDR1 and CDR2 from the germline V gene are PRHDT and FYEKMQ (reference sequence). V was shortened by 10 bases and J by 4 bases, with 14 bases between the two germline ends. The J gene is TRBJ2-6, the V gene TRBV13; D unresolved. The sequence was collected from an adult with an advanced solid tumor such as melanoma, head and neck, liver or kidney cancer. The sample consisted of CD4+ or CD8+ T cells sorted from blood, taken in a trial of the OX40 agonist ivuxolimab. The CDR3 loop is CATLSTAGANVLTF. Here the CDR3 DNA reads TGTGCCACCCTTTCAACGGCCGGGGCCAACGTCCTGACTTTC. The full variable domain, its missing parts supplied by reference TRBV13 and TRBJ2-6, is AAGVIQSPRHLIKEKRETATLKCYPIPRHDTVYWYQQGPGQDPQFLISFYEKMQSDKGSIPDRFSAQQFSDYHSELNMSSLELGDSALYFCATLSTAGANVLTFGAGSRLTVL.